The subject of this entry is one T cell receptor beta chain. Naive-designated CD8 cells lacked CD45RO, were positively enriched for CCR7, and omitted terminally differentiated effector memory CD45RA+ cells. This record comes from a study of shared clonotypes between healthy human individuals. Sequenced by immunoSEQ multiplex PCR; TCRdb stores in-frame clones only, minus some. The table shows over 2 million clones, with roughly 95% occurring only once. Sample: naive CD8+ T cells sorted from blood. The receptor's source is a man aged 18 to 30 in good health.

CDR3 sequence: CASIQPPNTEAFF. The CDR3 nucleotides read TGTGCCAGCATCCAACCCCCGAACACTGAAGCTTTCTTT. The V call is TRBV28, the J call TRBJ1-1; D not certain. The germline V gene encodes CDR1 MDHEN and CDR2 SYDVKM. CDR3 size: 13 residues. V was cut by 7 bases and J by 1 base, with 10 bases left in between.